Each of the 21 T cell receptor beta chains below was sequenced from the same sample in a study of blood T cell repertoires in COVID-19 (dated by TCRdb to 2020 to 2022). Library creation used the immunoSEQ multiplex PCR assay. TCRdb limited this immuneACCESS table to in-frame rearrangements with V and J called. A share of clones is missing; checked studies link under half to unresolved V genes, and the rest is unexplained. The sample table holds around 250,000 clones, of which roughly 86% were seen once. The ten largest clones add up to under 9% of the sample. The sequenced sample consisted of peripheral blood. Receptor source: a woman aged 70 to 79 with active or convalescent COVID-19.

The chain carries TRBV2 and TRBJ1-5, with no clear D. The CDR3 has 15 residues. V shed 6 bases and J shed 1 base, with 13 bases lying between them. CDR1 is SNHLY, CDR2 FYNNEI, per germline. The CDR3 DNA sequence: TGTGCCAGCAGCGAGGCGACGGTGAGCAATCAGCCCCAGCATTTT. Translated: CASSEATVSNQPQHF.

V and J are TRBV28 and TRBJ2-1; 7 nucleotides align to TRBD2. This CDR3 spans 15 amino acids. J gave up 4 bases and V 4 bases, and 7 bases lay outside the gene matches. Looked up from germline, CDR1 is MDHEN and CDR2 is SYDVKM. In nucleotides, the CDR3 is TGTGCCAGCAGTTCTAGCGGAGAGACATACAATGAGCAGTTCTTC. Its protein product is CASSSSGETYNEQFF.

The rearrangement joins TRBV27 to TRBJ2-3, with TRBD2 matching 9 bases. V was pared by 7 bases and J by 1 base, with 0 bases of the junction left unmatched. Germline CDR1 and CDR2: MNHEY and SMNVEV (reference sequence). The length of the CDR3 is 13 residues. CDR3 nucleotide sequence: TGTGCCAGCAAGCGGGGGGGCACAGATACGCAGTATTTT. It encodes CASKRGGTDTQYF.

This rearrangement joins TRBV18 to TRBJ1-6; the match to TRBD1 covers 7 bases. The germline CDR1 and CDR2 sequences are KGHSH and LQKENI. J gave up 10 bases and V 2 bases, and 14 bases lay outside the gene matches. CDR3 size: 17 residues. CDR3 in amino acids: CASSPYAWGTAGSPLHF. The CDR3 DNA reads TGTGCCAGCTCACCATACGCCTGGGGGACAGCTGGGTCACCCCTCCACTTT.

The chain uses TRBV18 and TRBJ1-6; 9 positions match TRBD1. V was clipped by 5 bases and J by 8 bases; unmatched bases: 4. Germline V gives CDR1 KGHSH, CDR2 LQKENI. The CDR3 runs 14 residues. CDR3 coding DNA: TGTGCCAGCTCAGCGACAGGGGGTGATTCACCCCTCCACTTT. Protein sequence: CASSATGGDSPLHF.

As to this clone: The sample has other DNA sequences that encode this CDR3 too. V usage is TRBV18 and J usage is TRBJ1-5; tentative D call: TRBD1 (5 bases). The length of the CDR3 is 13 residues. V was shortened by 1 base and J by 4 bases, with 5 bases between the two germline ends. In germline, CDR1 is KGHSH, CDR2 LQKENI. The CDR3 region has the DNA TGTGCCAGCTCACCACAGGGGAATCAGCCCCAGCATTTT. Translation gives CASSPQGNQPQHF.

In this sample, this clone turned up once. The genes are TRBV5-4 and TRBJ1-2; D might be TRBD1 (6 bases). Trimming stripped 2 bases from V and 8 bases from J, with 22 bases between. The length of the CDR3 is 16 residues. From germline, CDR1 is SGHNT and CDR2 YYREEE (reference sequence). The CDR3 region is CASSFGASRGAEGYTF. Here the CDR3 DNA reads TGTGCCAGCAGCTTCGGGGCATCCAGGGGCGCGGAAGGCTACACCTTC.

The chain combines TRBV19 with TRBJ1-1; D uncertain. This CDR3 is built from 15 residues. Germline V lookup: CDR1 LNHDA, CDR2 SQIVND (reference sequence). The V end lost 1 base, the J end lost 3 bases, and 12 bases lay between the germline ends. CDR3 region: CASSIGGGFDTEAFF. The DNA of the CDR3 is TGTGCCAGTAGTATAGGGGGAGGTTTCGACACTGAAGCTTTCTTT. The complete variable domain, with remaining parts taken from reference TRBV19 and TRBJ1-1, reads DGGITQSPKYLFRKEGQNVTLSCEQNLNHDAMYWYRQDPGQGLRLIYYSQIVNDFQKGDIAEGYSVSREKKESFPLTVTSAQKNPTAFYLCASSIGGGFDTEAFFGQGTRLTVV.

The rearrangement uses TRBV7-2 and TRBJ2-2; 7 positions match TRBD1. Losses at the gene ends were 4 bases for V and 2 bases for J; bases not matched to a gene: 10. The CDR3 loop spans 17 amino acids. Germline loops: CDR1 SGHTA, CDR2 FQGNSA. The CDR3 coding sequence is TGTGCCAGCAGCTCCTTTCAGGGACAGCTTAACACCGGGGAGCTGTTTTTT. Amino acid sequence: CASSSFQGQLNTGELFF.

V is TRBV7-6 and J is TRBJ1-1, with TRBD1 matching over 7 bases. J gave up 1 base and V 6 bases, and 5 bases lay outside the gene matches. The V gene's germline CDR1 is SGHVS and CDR2 FNYEAQ. The CDR3 runs to 14 residues. CDR3 in DNA: TGTGCCAGCAGACGTGGGACAGCGAACACTGAAGCTTTCTTT. Its translation: CASRRGTANTEAFF.

This clone showed up just once. This chain uses TRBV2 with TRBJ2-7; perhaps TRBD2 as D (6 bases). The CDR3 extends over 13 amino acids. Germline CDR1 reads SNHLY; CDR2 reads FYNNEI. V was clipped by 10 bases and J by 6 bases, with 19 bases between them. In nucleotides, the CDR3 is TGTGCCATAACTCTCCGGGACTCTTTCGAGCAGTACTTC. Translating gives CAITLRDSFEQYF.

The V and J genes are TRBV9 and TRBJ1-2; maybe TRBD1 (6 bases). The V end was cut by 0 bases, the J end by 6 bases, with 12 bases between. The CDR3 consists of 14 residues. Looked up from germline, CDR1 is SGDLS and CDR2 is YYNGEE. The CDR3 DNA is TGTGCCAGCAGCGTAGGGGAAGGGGACAATGGCTACACCTTC. Residues: CASSVGEGDNGYTF.

The chain employs TRBV6-5 and TRBJ1-3; D not resolved. V shed 6 bases and J shed 0 bases, with 9 bases lying between them. Germline CDR1 reads MNHEY; CDR2 reads SVGAGI. This CDR3 is 14 amino acids long. The CDR3 region is CASSPSLSGNTIYF. DNA for the CDR3: TGTGCCAGCAGCCCCAGTCTCTCTGGAAACACCATATATTTT.

The chain has TRBV27 and TRBJ2-7; TRBD2 is a possible D gene (6 bases). The V and J ends lost 7 bases and 7 bases respectively, with 20 bases between them. CDR3 length: 14 residues. The germline gives CDR1 MNHEY, CDR2 SMNVEV (reference sequence). The CDR3 sequence is CASTSGVPGGEQYF. The CDR3 DNA is TGTGCCAGCACCTCAGGCGTGCCCGGGGGAGAGCAGTACTTC.

J is TRBJ1-3 and V is TRBV7-6, with D uncertain. There are 16 residues in the CDR3. Germline V gene data show CDR1 as SGHVS and CDR2 as FNYEAQ. V was trimmed by 2 bases and J by 0 bases, leaving 11 bases between them. CDR3 region: CASSLSAAGSGNTIYF. The CDR3 coding sequence is TGTGCCAGCAGCTTATCAGCGGCCGGCTCTGGAAACACCATATATTTT.

The V gene is TRBV19, the J gene TRBJ2-5; TRBD1 matches at 9 bases. The V gene end was trimmed by 9 bases and the J gene end by 4 bases; junction bases not matched to a gene: 3. The CDR3 has 12 residues. Germline CDR1 and CDR2: LNHDA and SQIVND (reference sequence). CDR3 sequence (DNA): TGTGCCAGCGCGGACAGGGGAGAGACCCAGTACTTC. Amino acids: CASADRGETQYF.

This clone was recorded only once. The chain couples TRBV7-9 to TRBJ2-5; the D is unclear. V dropped 3 bases and J dropped 2 bases, with 13 bases sitting between them. The CDR3 totals 15 residues. Germline values: CDR1 SEHNR, CDR2 FQNEAQ (reference sequence). The CDR3 bases are TGTGCCAGCAGCTTTATTTTCGGCGGTCAAGAGACCCAGTACTTC. Translating gives CASSFIFGGQETQYF.

The gene calls are TRBV6-2 or TRBV6-3 and TRBJ2-1; 11 bases agree with TRBD2. Trimming cost V 6 bases and J 7 bases; bases outside gene matches: 17. The CDR3 extends over 18 amino acids. The germline gives CDR1 MNHEY, CDR2 SVGEGT. CDR3 amino acids: CASSRARLLAGAENEQFF. The CDR3 DNA sequence: TGTGCCAGCAGCCGAGCGAGGCTACTAGCGGGGGCGGAAAATGAGCAGTTCTTC.

The chain combines TRBV9 with TRBJ2-5, with D uncertain. Germline values: CDR1 SGDLS, CDR2 YYNGEE. This CDR3 is built from 13 residues. The V end was cut by 5 bases, the J end by 3 bases, with 11 bases between. CDR3 bases: TGTGCCAGCAGTACTATAAACGAAGAGACCCAGTACTTC. Amino acid sequence: CASSTINEETQYF.

The J gene is TRBJ2-7, the V gene TRBV5-1; TRBD2 matches at 12 bases. Germline assignment: CDR1 SGHRS and CDR2 YFSETQ. The CDR3 length is 19 residues. V shed 4 bases, J shed 0 bases, and the junction held 14 bases outside the gene matches. The CDR3 DNA reads TGCGCCAGCAGCCGAGCGGGACTAGCGGGCGGGAGGAGCTCCTACGAGCAGTACTTC. Translated: CASSRAGLAGGRSSYEQYF.

As for this clone: The sample holds other DNA sequences that translate to the same CDR3. The V gene is TRBV5-4, the J gene TRBJ2-5, with 8 bases fitting TRBD2. The CDR3 runs to 13 residues. V lost 4 bases and J lost 4; bases outside the gene matches: 3. CDR1 and CDR2 from the germline V gene are SGHNT and YYREEE (reference sequence). CDR3 DNA: TGTGCCAGCAGCCCCGGGGGGGGAGAGACCCAGTACTTC. Its protein is CASSPGGGETQYF. The full variable domain, in which reference TRBV5-4 and TRBJ2-5 provide the parts outside the CDR3, is ETGVTQSPTHLIKTRGQQVTLRCSSQSGHNTVSWYQQALGQGPQFIFQYYREEENGRGNFPPRFSGLQFPNYSSELNVNALELDDSALYLCASSPGGGETQYFGPGTRLLVL.